The 23 T cell receptor beta chains presented below share a single source sample, sequenced in a study of T cells of healthy individuals. A single record per CDR3 protein comes from TCRdb applying MiXCR to the 5' RACE reads. Among 60,000 to 80,000 distinct CDR3 sequences listed, 15% to 20% were seen once. All receptors derive from a human donor in good health.

In this sample, this clonotype turned up many times. The CDR3 sequence: CSAGGFQETQYF. CDR3 DNA: TGCAGCGCTGGGGGGTTTCAAGAGACCCAGTACTTC. V gene TRBV29-1 combines with J gene TRBJ2-5, with D possibly being TRBD2 (6 bases). CDR1 is SQVTM, CDR2 ANQGSEA, per germline. Trimming took off 7 bases at V and 2 bases at J, with 11 bases between the two ends. This CDR3 is 12 amino acids long.

J is TRBJ2-5 and V is TRBV5-4, with D perhaps TRBD1 (6 bases). The CDR3 contains 17 residues. Germline CDR1 is SGHNT and CDR2 is YYREEE (reference sequence). Trimming shortened V by 2 bases and J by 2 bases, and 19 bases separated the two germline ends. CDR3 loop: CASSFRVAPGTQETQYF. The CDR3 DNA is TGTGCCAGCAGCTTTAGGGTTGCCCCAGGGACACAAGAGACCCAGTACTTC.

Ten or more counts support this clonotype. The rearrangement uses TRBV6-5 and TRBJ1-5; D perhaps matches TRBD1 (5 bases). Germline lookup yields CDR1 MNHEY and CDR2 SVGAGI. The V and J ends lost 7 bases and 2 bases respectively, with 15 bases between them. This CDR3 region has 15 residues. The CDR3: CASTQKLGGNQPQHF. Written as DNA, the CDR3 is TGTGCCAGCACCCAAAAATTAGGGGGCAATCAGCCCCAGCATTTT.

The chain recombines TRBV6-5 with TRBJ1-5; possibly TRBD1 for D (6 bases). V was trimmed by 5 bases and J by 0 bases, leaving 11 bases between them. Per the germline V gene, CDR1 is MNHEY and CDR2 is SVGAGI. The CDR3 length is 15 residues. The CDR3 protein is CASSPDSNSNQPQHF. DNA of the CDR3: TGTGCCAGCAGTCCGGACAGCAATAGCAATCAGCCCCAGCATTTT.

The chain carries TRBV7-2 and TRBJ2-7; D unresolved. The germline CDR1 and CDR2 sequences are SGHTA and FQGNSA. This CDR3 comprises 11 residues. V lost 5 bases to trimming and J lost 2 bases, with 4 bases between them. The DNA for the CDR3 is TGTGCCAGCAGCCGGGCCTACGAGCAGTACTTC. Protein: CASSRAYEQYF. The entire variable domain, with the rest obtained from reference TRBV7-2 and TRBJ2-7, is as follows: GAGVSQSPSNKVTEKGKDVELRCDPISGHTALYWYRQSLGQGLEFLIYFQGNSAPDKSGLPSDRFSAERTGGSVSTLTIQRTQQEDSAVYLCASSRAYEQYFGPGTRLTVT.

The chain carries TRBV6-5 and TRBJ2-7; 10 positions agree with TRBD1. Germline V gene data show CDR1 as MNHEY and CDR2 as SVGAGI. Trimming at V came to 10 bases and at J to 1 base, leaving 7 bases not matched to a gene. The CDR3 is 14 amino acids. The chain's CDR3 is CATTPGQGSYEQYF. Written as DNA, the CDR3 is TGTGCCACTACACCGGGACAGGGGTCCTACGAGCAGTACTTC.

This clonotype was counted a single time. The chain combines TRBV20-1 with TRBJ2-3; 12 bases are a match to TRBD2. There are 15 residues in the CDR3. V lost 5 bases to trimming and J lost 3 bases; unmatched junction nucleotides: 6. CDR1 and CDR2 (germline): DFQATT, SNEGSKA (reference sequence). The CDR3 is CSAPLAGGGTDTQYF. CDR3 bases: TGCAGTGCTCCCCTAGCGGGAGGGGGAACAGATACGCAGTATTTT.

In this sample, this clonotype turned up a few times. The chain couples TRBV27 to TRBJ2-7; D is uncertain. The CDR3 covers 13 residues. V was cut by 5 bases and J by 1 base, with 9 bases left in between. Looked up from germline, CDR1 is MNHEY and CDR2 is SMNVEV (reference sequence). CDR3 loop: CASSTVPSYEQYF. As DNA, the CDR3 is TGTGCCAGCAGTACGGTACCGTCCTACGAGCAGTACTTC.

This clonotype was observed a few times. The chain is built from TRBV19 and TRBJ2-5; 8 positions agree with TRBD1. The germline gives CDR1 LNHDA, CDR2 SQIVND (reference sequence). Trimming removed 4 bases from V and 6 bases from J; junction bases left unmatched: 7. This CDR3 region has 14 residues. The CDR3 loop is CASSTGQGGKTQYF. For the CDR3, the DNA is TGTGCCAGTAGTACAGGACAGGGCGGGAAGACCCAGTACTTC.

This clonotype has only a few counts. The V call is TRBV19, the J call TRBJ1-4; D is unclear. Germline V gene sequence: CDR1 LNHDA, CDR2 SQIVND (reference sequence). Trimming removed 6 bases at V and 8 bases at J, with 16 bases between. The CDR3 runs 14 residues. CDR3 in DNA: TGTGCCAGTAGGCAGGCTTCAAGAGCCGAAAAACTGTTTTTT. Translated: CASRQASRAEKLFF.

This clonotype was seen repeatedly, ten times or more. CDR3 loop: CASSQDLSPLAGSYEQYF. The CDR3 nucleotides read TGCGCCAGCAGCCAAGATCTGAGCCCACTAGCGGGGTCCTACGAGCAGTACTTC. The chain has TRBV4-1 and TRBJ2-7; TRBD2 matches at 10 bases. V shed 0 bases and J 1 base; nucleotides not matched to a gene: 9. The germline gives CDR1 MGHRA, CDR2 YSYEKL. This CDR3 is 18 amino acids long.

There are many counts of this clonotype. The chain joins TRBV6-6 to TRBJ2-7, with D possibly TRBD2 on 6 matching bases. The CDR3 spans 13 residues. Germline CDR1 and CDR2: MNHNY and SVGAGI (reference sequence). Between the trimmed V and J ends, which lost 6 bases and 3 bases, there was a span of 12 bases. The CDR3 loop reads CASRPGEDYEQYF. CDR3 nucleotides: TGTGCCAGCAGACCCGGGGAGGACTACGAGCAGTACTTC.

The V and J genes are TRBV6-1 and TRBJ2-5; D is ambiguous. This CDR3 region has 12 residues. In germline, CDR1 is MNHNS, CDR2 SASEGT. V was cut by 2 bases and J by 4 bases, with 5 bases left in between. CDR3 loop: CASSELLETQYF. In DNA, the CDR3 is TGTGCCAGCAGTGAATTACTAGAGACCCAGTACTTC.

The V call is TRBV13, the J call TRBJ1-2; the D is unclear. The V end lost 1 base, the J end lost 6 bases, and 18 bases lay between the germline ends. Germline assignment: CDR1 PRHDT and CDR2 FYEKMQ (reference sequence). The CDR3 loop spans 16 amino acids. The CDR3 loop reads CASSLVNEFLAHGYTF. CDR3 nucleotides: TGTGCCAGCAGCTTAGTTAATGAGTTCCTCGCCCATGGCTACACCTTC. The whole variable domain, remainder taken from reference TRBV13 and TRBJ1-2, is AAGVIQSPRHLIKEKRETATLKCYPIPRHDTVYWYQQGPGQDPQFLISFYEKMQSDKGSIPDRFSAQQFSDYHSELNMSSLELGDSALYFCASSLVNEFLAHGYTFGSGTRLTVV.

The chain uses TRBV5-1 and TRBJ2-1; TRBD1 matches 9 bases. Germline V gene sequence: CDR1 SGHRS, CDR2 YFSETQ. V was pared by 4 bases and J by 7 bases, with 6 bases of the junction left unmatched. This CDR3 has 14 amino acids. CDR3 region: CASSPGTGRNEQFF. DNA of the CDR3: TGCGCCAGCAGCCCCGGGACAGGGAGGAATGAGCAGTTCTTC.

This clonotype was counted at least ten times. V is TRBV20-1 and J is TRBJ2-7; 13 nucleotides line up with TRBD2. V lost 5 bases, J lost 6 bases, and 16 bases stayed unmatched. The CDR3 contains 17 residues. Per the germline V gene, CDR1 is DFQATT and CDR2 is SNEGSKA (reference sequence). CDR3 protein: CSAYPGLAGDSGVEQYF. CDR3 in DNA: TGCAGTGCTTACCCTGGACTAGCGGGGGATTCGGGAGTCGAGCAGTACTTC.

V usage is TRBV4-1 and J usage is TRBJ2-7; TRBD2 is a possible D gene (7 bases). Trimming shortened V by 0 bases and J by 3 bases, and 18 bases separated the two germline ends. Germline-derived CDR1 and CDR2 are MGHRA and YSYEKL. This CDR3 has 17 residues. CDR3 protein: CASSQEEGAGADYEQYF. In nucleotides, the CDR3 is TGCGCCAGCAGCCAAGAGGAGGGCGCGGGGGCCGACTACGAGCAGTACTTC.

This clonotype was counted ten times or more. CDR3 nucleotides: TGCGCCAGCAGCCAAGATCTCGCCAGGGGCATTGCCGAGCAGTACTTC. Translated, it gives CASSQDLARGIAEQYF. The chain recombines TRBV4-1 with TRBJ2-7; D perhaps matches TRBD1 (6 bases). Trimming left V 0 bases short and J 6 bases short, with 18 bases between. This CDR3 comprises 16 residues. From germline, CDR1 is MGHRA and CDR2 YSYEKL.

This clonotype was seen at least ten times. J is TRBJ2-1 and V is TRBV11-2; D might be TRBD2 (7 bases). Germline lookup yields CDR1 SGHAT and CDR2 FQNNGV. CDR3 length: 14 amino acids. Trimming stripped 7 bases from V and 6 bases from J, with 16 bases between. CDR3 region: CASTRGALRNEQFF. CDR3 nucleotides: TGTGCCAGCACCCGGGGGGCCCTACGCAATGAGCAGTTCTTC.

In this sample, this clonotype turned up many times. The rearrangement links TRBV2 to TRBJ1-5; possible D gene TRBD1, 6 bases. Looked up from germline, CDR1 is SNHLY and CDR2 is FYNNEI. The CDR3 consists of 15 residues. With 7 bases removed from V and 4 bases from J, the gap between germline ends came to 17 bases. The CDR3 spells CASKDSGLVNQPQHF. The CDR3 DNA follows: TGTGCCAGCAAGGACAGCGGACTAGTTAATCAGCCCCAGCATTTT.

This clonotype was observed a handful of times. The chain is built from TRBV20-1 and TRBJ1-5, with D maybe TRBD1 (6 bases). Germline V gene data show CDR1 as DFQATT and CDR2 as SNEGSKA (reference sequence). The CDR3 length is 14 residues. Trimming took off 3 bases at V and 3 bases at J, with 12 bases between the two ends. The CDR3 reads CSASVSGANQPQHF. In DNA, the CDR3 is TGCAGTGCTAGCGTATCAGGGGCCAATCAGCCCCAGCATTTT.

The V and J genes are TRBV4-1 and TRBJ2-7; D possibly uses TRBD1 or TRBD2 (6 bases each). The CDR3 loop spans 18 amino acids. Germline assignment: CDR1 MGHRA and CDR2 YSYEKL. V lost 0 bases, J lost 3 bases, and 21 bases lay in between. The CDR3 nucleotides are TGCGCCAGCAGCCAAGACGGGGGCGCCAGCTGGACCCTCTACGAGCAGTACTTC. Residues: CASSQDGGASWTLYEQYF.

This clonotype was seen at least ten times. The chain has TRBV9 and TRBJ2-3; 13 bases align to TRBD2. The CDR3 totals 17 residues. The V gene end was trimmed by 3 bases and the J gene end by 2 bases; junction bases not matched to a gene: 6. Looked up from germline, CDR1 is SGDLS and CDR2 is YYNGEE. CDR3 DNA sequence: TGTGCCAGCAGCGCCCTAACTAGCGGGGGGGCCACAGATACGCAGTATTTT. Protein sequence: CASSALTSGGATDTQYF.